The 20 T cell receptor beta chains below were found in one sample sequenced in a study of T cells in women clearing cervical HPV infection. The data were produced by immunoSEQ multiplex PCR, yet TCRdb's version contains in-frame clones alone and is incomplete. This listing includes fewer than 35,000 clones. The sequencing sample was made of blood buffy coat. The receptor set was obtained from a woman between 18 and 69 years old with a cervical HPV16 infection that either progressed to CIN3+ or cleared (not recorded which).

About this clone: The read comes to an end 3 residues before the CDR3 does, leaving the germline J gene to fill in the end. This rearrangement joins TRBV7-3 to TRBJ2-5; D gene ambiguous. CDR3 length: 14 amino acids. The V gene's germline CDR1 is SGHTA and CDR2 FQGTGA. V lost 4 bases to trimming and J lost 5 bases, with 14 bases between them. Here the CDR3 reads CASSSLRAPETQYF. The sequenced part of the CDR3 DNA is TGTGCCAGCAGCTCCCTCCGCGCCCCCGAGACC.

Of note for this clone: The read halts 3 residues ahead of the CDR3 end, with the missing end drawn from the germline J gene. V usage is TRBV18 and J usage is TRBJ1-2; 7 positions agree with TRBD1. CDR1 is KGHSH and CDR2 is LQKENI in the germline V gene. Trimming removed 4 bases from V and 5 bases from J; junction bases left unmatched: 10. The CDR3 covers 15 residues. The CDR3 spells CASSRPGTARYGYTF. CDR3 bases read: TGTGCCAGCTCACGTCCCGGGACAGCCCGGTATGGC.

Notes on this clone: The CDR3 end is not reached by the read, which stops 3 residues before it; the germline J gene fills it in. V is TRBV7-3 and J is TRBJ2-3; D is undetermined. The V end was cut by 1 base, the J end by 2 bases, with 4 bases between. This CDR3 contains 13 residues. Germline V lookup: CDR1 SGHTA, CDR2 FQGTGA. The sequenced CDR3 bases are TGTGCCAGCAGCTTAATATCCACAGATACG. Translating gives CASSLISTDT. The entire CDR3 protein is CASSLISTDTQYF.

With respect to this clone: Read coverage stops 3 residues before the CDR3 terminus; the germline J gene supplies the remainder. The chain is built from TRBV11-3 and TRBJ1-3; possibly TRBD1 for D (5 bases). The V end lost 3 bases, the J end lost 7 bases, and 13 bases lay between the germline ends. Germline-derived CDR1 and CDR2 are SGHNT and YENEEA. This CDR3 has 14 residues. Here the CDR3 reads CASSFLQERNTIYF. The CDR3 DNA, read in part, is TGTGCCAGCAGCTTTTTACAGGAGCGTAACACC. The whole variable domain, remainder taken from reference TRBV11-3 and TRBJ1-3, is EAGVVQSPRYKIIEKKQPVAFWCNPISGHNTLYWYLQNLGQGPELLIRYENEEAVDDSQLPKDRFSAERLKGVDSTLKIQPAELGDSAVYLCASSFLQERNTIYFGEGSWLTVV.

In the case of this clone: The read terminates 3 residues ahead of where the CDR3 ends, so the germline J gene completes it. The rearrangement uses TRBV12-5 and TRBJ1-2; 9 bases map to TRBD1. The germline gives CDR1 LGHNT, CDR2 FRNRAP. CDR3 size: 14 residues. The ends lost 2 bases at V and 4 bases at J; junction bases unmatched: 2. CDR3 residues: CASGLTGGGYGYTF. The sequenced CDR3 bases are TGTGCTAGTGGTTTGACAGGGGGCGGCTATGGC.

A word on this clone: The CDR3 extends 3 residues past the end of the read, so its final part is completed from the germline J gene. The chain couples TRBV6-1 to TRBJ1-2, with TRBD1 identical over 7 bases. The CDR3 covers 14 residues. Germline CDR1 is MNHNS and CDR2 is SASEGT. Trimming took 3 bases from V and 6 from J; bases not matched to a gene: 7. CDR3 DNA, as far as it was read: TGTGCCAGCAGTGAGGCAGGGGGAGAGAATGGC. It is translated as CASSEAGGENG. The whole CDR3 protein is CASSEAGGENGYTF.

Note on this clone: Sequencing ends 3 residues short of the CDR3 end; the germline J gene provides the rest. The genes are TRBV14 and TRBJ2-5; D is perhaps TRBD2 (7 bases). With 4 bases removed from V and 5 bases from J, the gap between germline ends came to 14 bases. CDR3 length equals 14 residues. Germline loops: CDR1 SGHDN, CDR2 FVKESK. CDR3 sequence: CASSLGGLEETQYF. The DNA read from the CDR3 is TGTGCCAGCAGCCTGGGGGGGCTAGAGGAGACC.

Of note for this clone: The read ends 3 residues early relative to the CDR3; the germline J gene fills the gap. The rearrangement links TRBV2 to TRBJ2-3; TRBD2 matches at 10 bases. CDR3 size: 16 residues. Germline CDR1 reads SNHLY; CDR2 reads FYNNEI. V shed 6 bases and J 3 bases; nucleotides not matched to a gene: 9. The sequenced part of the CDR3 DNA is TGTGCCAGCAGCTCCGGAATAGCGGGAGGAACAGATACG. This sequence encodes CASSSGIAGGTDT. The whole CDR3 is CASSSGIAGGTDTQYF.

In regard to this clone: The read comes to an end 3 residues before the CDR3 does, leaving the germline J gene to fill in the end. This chain joins TRBV20-1 and TRBJ2-5, with 10 nucleotides matching TRBD2. CDR1 is DFQATT and CDR2 is SNEGSKA in the germline V gene (reference sequence). The trim removed 1 base at V and 5 bases at J, leaving 10 bases unmatched. This CDR3 has 16 amino acids. The covered CDR3 bases are TGCAGTGCTAGAGGGACTAGCGGCGACCCGGGGGAGACC. It yields the protein CSARGTSGDPGET. The entire CDR3 protein is CSARGTSGDPGETQYF.

Worth noting for this clone: The read terminates 3 residues before the CDR3 end, so the remaining end is supplied by the germline J gene. The genes are TRBV20-1 and TRBJ1-6; D might be TRBD1 (5 bases). Trimming took off 7 bases at V and 1 base at J, with 11 bases between the two ends. CDR3 length equals 14 residues. Germline V gene data show CDR1 as DFQATT and CDR2 as SNEGSKA (reference sequence). The sequenced CDR3 bases are TGCAGTGTTCCCGAGGGGTCCTATAATTCACCC. Protein sequence: CSVPEGSYNSP. The full-length CDR3 reads as CSVPEGSYNSPLHF.

As concerns this clone: The read halts 3 residues ahead of the CDR3 end, with the missing end drawn from the germline J gene. This chain uses TRBV2 with TRBJ2-6, with 7 bases fitting TRBD2. CDR1 is SNHLY and CDR2 is FYNNEI in the germline V gene. The CDR3 has 17 residues. Trimming took 2 bases from V and 3 from J; bases not matched to a gene: 7. Incomplete CDR3 DNA: TGTGCCAGCAGTGAATTGGGCGGGAGCTTTGGGGCCAACGTC. The encoded protein is CASSELGGSFGANV. The complete CDR3 protein is CASSELGGSFGANVLTF. Drawing the rest from reference TRBV2 and TRBJ2-6, the complete variable domain is EPEVTQTPSHQVTQMGQEVILRCVPISNHLYFYWYRQILGQKVEFLVSFYNNEISEKSEIFDDQFSVERPDGSNFTLKIRSTKLEDSAMYFCASSELGGSFGANVLTFGAGSRLTVL.

Concerning this clone itself: Read data end 3 residues before the CDR3 end; the end is taken from the germline J gene. The rearrangement joins TRBV12-5 to TRBJ2-7; D gene unclear. From germline, CDR1 is LGHNT and CDR2 FRNRAP. Trimming removed 6 bases from V and 4 bases from J, with 7 bases in between. This CDR3 region has 11 residues. The part of the CDR3 DNA that was read is TGTGCTAGTGGCACAGAATACGAG. It translates to CASGTEYE. The entire CDR3 protein is CASGTEYEQYF. The variable domain in full, completed from reference TRBV12-5 and TRBJ2-7, reads DARVTQTPRHKVTEMGQEVTMRCQPILGHNTVFWYRQTMMQGLELLAYFRNRAPLDDSGMPKDRFSAEMPDATLATLKIQPSEPRDSAVYFCASGTEYEQYFGPGTRLTVT.

For this clone: Read coverage stops 3 residues before the CDR3 terminus; the germline J gene supplies the remainder. The chain combines TRBV12-3 or TRBV12-4 with TRBJ2-5; perhaps TRBD2 as D (5 bases). The CDR3 is made up of 12 amino acids. The V end was cut by 7 bases, the J end by 7 bases, with 13 bases between. The DNA read from the CDR3 is TGTGCCAGCAACCTAGCCCTGGGGACC. It specifies CASNLALGT. From start to end, the CDR3 is CASNLALGTQYF.

On this clone: The CDR3 end is not reached by the read, which stops 3 residues before it; the germline J gene fills it in. The gene calls are TRBV5-1 and TRBJ2-3; the D gene is possibly TRBD1 (5 bases). This CDR3 has 15 amino acids. CDR1 and CDR2 from the germline V gene are SGHRS and YFSETQ. The V end lost 5 bases, the J end lost 2 bases, and 15 bases lay between the germline ends. The CDR3 sequence: CASRPIRQNTDTQYF. The covered CDR3 bases are TGCGCCAGCAGGCCCATCAGACAGAACACAGATACG.

As to this clone: The sequence runs out 3 residues before the end of the CDR3; the remainder is reconstructed from the germline J gene. This chain links TRBV29-1 with TRBJ2-7, with unresolved D. In germline, CDR1 is SQVTM, CDR2 ANQGSEA. This CDR3 spans 11 amino acids. Trimming shortened V by 8 bases and J by 5 bases, and 13 bases separated the two germline ends. The sequenced CDR3 bases are TGCAGCTCTATAAATCTAGACGAG. Amino acid sequence: CSSINLDE. The entire CDR3 reads CSSINLDEQYF.

With respect to this clone: The read terminates 3 residues before the CDR3 end, so the remaining end is supplied by the germline J gene. V gene TRBV10-3 combines with J gene TRBJ2-1, with TRBD2 matching 8 bases. The V segment lost 6 bases and the J segment 8 bases; nucleotides outside the gene matches: 9. The CDR3 is 14 amino acids. The germline gives CDR1 ENHRY, CDR2 SYGVKD. CDR3: CAIRTSVGPDEQFF. Incomplete CDR3 DNA: TGTGCCATCAGGACTAGCGTAGGGCCGGATGAG.

About this clone itself: The read comes to an end 3 residues before the CDR3 does, leaving the germline J gene to fill in the end. This chain links TRBV6-1 with TRBJ2-2; TRBD1 matches 9 bases. Germline V lookup: CDR1 MNHNS, CDR2 SASEGT. The CDR3 is made up of 17 amino acids. V gave up 0 bases and J gave up 4 bases; unmatched junction bases: 6. The CDR3 protein is CASSEALGTGRTGELFF. The CDR3 DNA, read in part, is TGTGCCAGCAGTGAAGCGCTTGGGACAGGGCGCACCGGGGAG.

For this clone: Read data end 3 residues before the CDR3 end; the end is taken from the germline J gene. The chain is built from TRBV5-4 and TRBJ1-2; possibly TRBD1 for D (6 bases). This CDR3 has 16 amino acids. V dropped 4 bases and J dropped 0 bases, with 16 bases sitting between them. Germline CDR1 and CDR2: SGHNT and YYREEE (reference sequence). The chain's CDR3 is CASSGGRQRANYGYTF. Partial CDR3 DNA: TGTGCCAGCAGCGGGGGCAGACAGAGAGCTAACTATGGC.

Worth noting for this clone: The sequenced fragment ends 3 residues before the CDR3 boundary, so the rest is inferred from the germline J gene. The gene calls are TRBV5-6 and TRBJ2-7; the D is unclear. This CDR3 is built from 11 residues. Trimming cost V 3 bases and J 4 bases, with 5 bases left between them. Germline CDR1 and CDR2: SGHDT and YYEEEE. CDR3 bases read: TGTGCCAGCAGCTCCCAGTACGAG. Translation: CASSSQYE. In full, the CDR3 reads CASSSQYEQYF.

To note about this clone: The CDR3 is cut off 3 residues early in the read; its end comes from the germline J gene. The V call is TRBV5-5, the J call TRBJ1-2; no definite D call. This CDR3 contains 11 residues. Deletions cut 0 bases from V and 7 bases from J, with 4 bases between. Germline V gene lookup returns CDR1 SGHKS and CDR2 YYEKEE (reference sequence). The CDR3 bases that were read are TGTGCCAGCAGCTTGGGGCTTGGC. Translated: CASSLGLG. The entire CDR3 is CASSLGLGYTF. The full variable domain, with the rest looked up from reference TRBV5-5 and TRBJ1-2, is DAGVTQSPTHLIKTRGQQVTLRCSPISGHKSVSWYQQVLGQGPQFIFQYYEKEERGRGNFPDRFSARQFPNYSSELNVNALLLGDSALYLCASSLGLGYTFGSGTRLTVV.